This paragraph reports one T cell receptor (beta chain). The clone's antigen remains unknown. It has no much larger one-base neighbor in the sample; base qualities were not kept. The sample is drawn from a study of blood T cell repertoires in COVID-19 (dated by TCRdb to 2020 to 2021). A note on the overall study: The collaborator samples originated in the United States, Italy and Spain and spanned the acute and convalescent phases of COVID-19. The samples were drawn from two sources: the first 160 participants of the ongoing ImmuneRACE study, and 1,000 to 1,500 subjects contributed by 6 global collaborators. The repertoires were released in a freely available public database intended as a resource for research on the immune response to SARS-CoV-2. The prospective study material was composed of cDNA or gDNA derived from T cells, B-cell-depleted T cells, or PBMCs. A de-identified subject ID, COVID-19 status, age in years and sex were almost always included in the sample metadata. Where available, HLA class I and class II types were taken from metadata supplied by the sample provider and were not determined by assay-based typing. Subjects who had been exposed to COVID-19, were actively infected with it, or had recovered from it provided the deeply sampled blood TCRbeta repertoires that made up the dataset.

Paper-wide results and their limitations: Clinical and demographic metadata were provided uncurated, with the amount varying by source and participant.

The immunoSEQ Assay, a bias-controlled multiplex PCR, was used to amplify TCRbeta CDR3 regions from genomic DNA. The published analysis was carried out like this. Nucleated cell counts per sample were estimated from amplification of reference gene primers within the assay. Sequence reads were collapsed and filtered to measure the absolute abundance of every unique TCRbeta CDR3 rearrangement. For each sample, productive Simpson clonality was calculated as the square root of Simpson's diversity index across productive rearrangements. The clones in this table, taken by TCRdb from immuneACCESS, are in-frame only. Not every clone is retained; where verified, under half of the shortfall comes from an unresolved V gene, and the cause of the rest is unknown. V and J calls and clone size follow that table, whereas D and trimming were derived from the DNA. The sample table lists over 95,000 clones, 70% to 90% of them with a count of one. 3% to 3.5% of the sample is held by the ten biggest clonotypes.

At the junction V is shortened by 3 bases and J by 0 bases, with 5 bases in between. CDR1 MNHEY and CDR2 SMNVEV were looked up in the germline V gene (reference sequence). Its CDR3 holds 13 amino acids, cysteine through phenylalanine. The entry retains the CDR3 DNA only, 39 bases that are in frame from base 1. The collaborating institutions used their own protocols to collect whole blood in K2EDTA tubes. For TCRbeta analysis, collaborator samples were shipped as frozen whole blood, as isolated PBMCs, or as DNA extracted from either sample type. The rearranged segments are TRBV27 and TRBJ1-1, with the D segment identity uncertain. Sequencing input: peripheral blood. This sequence was found in a man aged 40-49 years with acute or convalescent COVID-19. The CDR3 in this case is CASSFSLNTEAFF. The DNA reads as follows: TGTGCCAGCAGTTTCTCGTTGAACACTGAAGCTTTCTTT.